The rows below give T cell receptor beta chains drawn from one sample of a study of cytomegalovirus exposure and HLA in healthy donors. Assay used: immunoSEQ multiplex PCR; TCRdb lists only in-frame clones, some missing. Of 100,000 to 150,000 clones listed, 74% are singletons. The material sequenced was PBMCs. These receptors were obtained from a man aged 35 to 55 in good health and CMV-seropositive. The CDR3 runs from the conserved cysteine through the conserved F or W.

V,CDR3
TRBV7-2,CASSLVYSLWNGYTF
TRBV9,CASSVEGTGGYNEQFF
TRBV6-1,CASSEFRTGGSLNYGYTF
TRBV7-9,CASSLWSGGARNEQFF
TRBV5-1,CASSLGQSPREQYF
TRBV28,CASGQGTQYF
TRBV5-4,CASSPGTSGTPGEQYF
TRBV11-2,CASSLNRGTHEQYF
TRBV7-2,CASSLGGERPQHF
TRBV7-2,CASGIIMTGGGNTIYF
TRBV10-3,CAIRAGAAYEQYF
TRBV7-9,CASSLEGQGLHGYTF
TRBV10-3,CAISEDTSGWYEQYF